This T cell receptor (beta chain) appears in the sequencing data of a study of cytomegalovirus exposure and HLA in healthy donors. Points from the study as a whole: TCR sequences were mostly rare, though some public TCRs occurred in many donors.

With regard to this clone: The antigen is not known.

TCRdb's table, derived via immunoSEQ multiplex PCR, lists solely in-frame clones and lacks some. Of over 250,000 clones listed, around 85% are singletons. The CDR3 sequence is 15 residues long. V was shortened by 1 base and J by 4 bases, with 13 bases between the two germline ends. The germline gives CDR1 MGHRA, CDR2 YSYEKL. Sequencing was performed on PBMCs. The sequence derives from a woman between 18 and 30 years old in good health and CMV-seronegative. The rearrangement uses TRBV4-1 and TRBJ1-2; D is unresolved. The CDR3 nucleotides are TGCGCCAGCAGCCAAGCTCCATCTACTACCTATGGCTACACCTTC. Protein sequence: CASSQAPSTTYGYTF.